This T cell receptor (beta chain) originates from a study of blood T cell repertoires in COVID-19. Study details: Specimens from acute and convalescent COVID-19 originated in the United States, Italy and Spain. From T cells, B-cell-depleted T cells, or PBMCs came the material, which was cDNA or gDNA.

In the study's own analysis: Amplifying reference gene primers gave estimates of nucleated cell counts. The assay was immunoSEQ multiplex PCR, and TCRdb's table has in-frame clones only and misses some. The DNA gave D and trimming, while V, J and clone size come from that table. The data hold about 170,000 clones, with more than 75% observed a single time. Germline CDR1 and CDR2: SGHRS and YFSETQ. The CDR3 contains 16 residues. The V gene lost 3 bases and the J gene lost 0 bases, with 14 bases spanning the gap. Sequencing was performed on peripheral blood. V and J are TRBV5-1 and TRBJ2-3; tentative D call: TRBD2 (6 bases). The clonotype comes from a man aged 18 to 29 with active or convalescent COVID-19. In DNA, the CDR3 is TGCGCCAGCAGCTGGCTGGAGGGCACTAGCACAGATACGCAGTATTTT. It translates to CASSWLEGTSTDTQYF.